These T cell receptor beta chains were read from a single sample in a study of shared clonotypes between healthy human individuals. Profiled with immunoSEQ multiplex PCR; TCRdb holds only in-frame clones, not every one. This sample carries 500,000 or so clones, approximately 94% of them seen once, and the ten largest clones take about 0.067%. Sequencing was done on a sample of naive CD4+ T cells sorted from blood. The receptor set was obtained from a woman aged 25 to 39 in good health. Both conserved end residues are part of each CDR3. The D gene is left open where the match is weak. Clone size is not always given. Where it is, it says once, few, many or a class for expanded clones.

CDR3	DNA	J	V	size	D
CAVPGVGEKLFF	TGTGCCGTCCCAGGGGTTGGTGAAAAACTGTTTTTT	TRBJ1-4	TRBV28	.	.
CASSPPGQGSYEQYF	TGTGCCAGCTCACCACCAGGACAGGGTTCGTACGAGCAGTACTTC	TRBJ2-7	TRBV18	.	TRBD1
CASSGLGQGLDEKLFF	TGTGCCAGCAGTGGGCTGGGACAGGGGCTGGATGAAAAACTGTTTTTT	TRBJ1-4	TRBV6-1	.	TRBD1
CASSNLGTGNNEQFF	TGTGCCAGCAGCAATCTCGGGACAGGGAACAATGAGCAGTTCTTC	TRBJ2-1	TRBV11-2	.	TRBD1
CASSLPGPPSYEQYF	TGTGCCAGCAGTTTACCAGGTCCCCCAAGCTACGAGCAGTACTTC	TRBJ2-7	TRBV6-1	.	.
CRAQLTYEQYF	TGCAGGGCCCAGTTAACCTACGAGCAGTACTTC	TRBJ2-7	TRBV20-1	.	.
CASSGTGTGKKEKLFF	TGTGCCAGCAGCGGGACCGGGACAGGGAAGAAGGAAAAACTGTTTTTT	TRBJ1-4	TRBV9	.	TRBD1
CASRTNGPGHEQYF	TGTGCCAGCAGGACCAACGGCCCCGGACACGAGCAGTACTTC	TRBJ2-7	TRBV28	.	.
CASSWTGRSIQETQYF	TGTGCCAGCAGTTGGACGGGACGGAGCATACAAGAGACCCAGTACTTC	TRBJ2-5	TRBV27	.	.
CASSFIQAGEAYEQYF	TGCGCCAGCAGCTTCATCCAAGCGGGGGAGGCCTACGAGCAGTACTTC	TRBJ2-7	TRBV5-1	.	TRBD2
CSVSSYNEQFF	TGCAGTGTTAGCTCCTACAATGAGCAGTTCTTC	TRBJ2-1	TRBV20-1	.	.
CASSTSGYSYEQYF	TGTGCCAGCAGTACCTCGGGGTACTCCTACGAGCAGTACTTC	TRBJ2-7	TRBV2	.	.
CASSTTGGNTIYF	TGTGCCAGTAGTACGACAGGAGGAAACACCATATATTTT	TRBJ1-3	TRBV19	.	.
CAWSPGTSGGGPETQYF	TGTGCCTGGAGTCCCGGGACTAGCGGGGGGGGTCCGGAGACCCAGTACTTC	TRBJ2-5	TRBV30	.	TRBD2
CASSFTGNTEAFF	TGCGCCAGCAGCTTCACAGGAAACACTGAAGCTTTCTTT	TRBJ1-1	TRBV5-1	once	.
CASSGNSYEQYF	TGTGCCAGCTCAGGTAACTCCTACGAGCAGTACTTC	TRBJ2-7	TRBV9	.	.
CASSAGTPSYEQYF	TGTGCCAGCAGCGCCGGGACACCCTCCTACGAGCAGTACTTC	TRBJ2-7	TRBV9	.	.
CASSYQGNTEAFF	TGTGCCAGCAGCTATCAGGGGAACACTGAAGCTTTCTTT	TRBJ1-1	TRBV7-2	.	.
CASSSGSSYEQYF	TGTGCCAGCAGTTCCGGAAGCTCCTACGAGCAGTACTTC	TRBJ2-7	TRBV7-9	.	.
CASSLRLAPMGNEQFF	TGTGCCAGCAGTCTCCGACTAGCCCCCATGGGGAATGAGCAGTTCTTC	TRBJ2-1	TRBV7-2	.	TRBD2
CASSERPGLAGGETQYF	TGTGCCAGCAGCGAGCGACCGGGACTAGCGGGAGGTGAGACCCAGTACTTC	TRBJ2-5	TRBV9	.	TRBD2